A single sample gave rise to the 23 T cell receptor beta chains below, sequenced in a study of vaccination effects on CD4 cells after COVID-19. Sequencing was performed with immunoSEQ multiplex PCR; in TCRdb, only in-frame clones are kept and a portion is missing. The sample contains 20,000 to 25,000 clones, just under 75% of which appear only once. ViraFEST expansion of antigen-specific CD4+ T cells with viral peptide pools preceded sequencing. Following an approximately eleven-day culture, CD4+ T cells were purified. According to PCR results, the person was infected with SARS-CoV-2 between March and December 2020. These receptors are not linked to any known antigen. The starting material was CD4+ T cells from PBMCs cultured with a peptide pool, obtained before COVID-19 vaccination. These receptors were taken from a human donor who had a prior SARS-CoV-2 infection.

This chain uses TRBV18 with TRBJ2-7, with D uncertain. The germline CDR1 and CDR2 sequences are KGHSH and LQKENI. V was pared by 2 bases and J by 0 bases, with 8 bases between. This CDR3 comprises 14 residues. The CDR3: CASSPRSSSYEQYF. In nucleotides, the CDR3 is TGTGCCAGCTCACCAAGATCTAGCTCCTACGAGCAGTACTTC.

The chain joins TRBV6-5 to TRBJ1-2, with 7 bases fitting TRBD1. V was clipped by 5 bases and J by 7 bases; unmatched bases: 4. CDR1 MNHEY and CDR2 SVGAGI come from the germline V gene. CDR3 length: 12 residues. CDR3 sequence reads: CASSLGQAGYTF. Here the CDR3 DNA reads TGTGCCAGCAGTCTAGGACAGGCTGGCTACACCTTC.

The V call is TRBV30, the J call TRBJ1-1; D ambiguous. V was cut by 4 bases and J by 11 bases, with 17 bases left in between. The CDR3 runs to 12 residues. CDR1 is GTSNPN and CDR2 is SVGIG in the germline V gene (reference sequence). The CDR3, as DNA: TGTGCCTGGACAGAAAGGAGTACGGCGGCTTTCTTT. Its protein product is CAWTERSTAAFF.

This chain connects TRBV27 to TRBJ2-7; TRBD1 matches at 12 bases. V shed 5 bases, J shed 1 base, and the junction held 9 bases outside the gene matches. The CDR3 is 17 residues long. The germline V gene has CDR1 MNHEY and CDR2 SMNVEV (reference sequence). This CDR3 is CASSLGTGGERSYEQYF. DNA for the CDR3: TGTGCCAGCAGTCTCGGGACAGGGGGCGAGCGTTCCTACGAGCAGTACTTC.

The V call is TRBV7-2, the J call TRBJ2-5; D is undetermined. Germline V CDR1 and CDR2: SGHTA, FQGNSA. The CDR3 has 12 amino acids. Trimming took 5 bases from V and 4 from J, leaving 8 bases between them. This chain's CDR3 is CASSRHPETQYF. CDR3 in DNA: TGTGCCAGCAGCCGCCACCCAGAGACCCAGTACTTC.

The chain recombines TRBV7-9 with TRBJ1-4, with D perhaps TRBD1 (5 bases). Germline V gene sequence: CDR1 SEHNR, CDR2 FQNEAQ (reference sequence). The CDR3 covers 16 residues. Deletions cut 1 base from V and 7 bases from J, with 16 bases between. This CDR3 is CASSLGDGNVIEKLFF. CDR3 DNA sequence: TGTGCCAGCAGCTTAGGGGACGGGAACGTAATTGAAAAACTGTTTTTT.

This clone was detected once. The rearrangement joins TRBV7-2 to TRBJ2-1; unclear D gene. Germline V CDR1 and CDR2: SGHTA, FQGNSA. V lost 3 bases and J 3 bases, leaving 0 bases between the germline ends. The length of the CDR3 is 11 residues. CDR3 in amino acids: CASSFYNEQFF. CDR3 bases: TGTGCCAGCAGCTTCTACAATGAGCAGTTCTTC.

V is TRBV2 and J is TRBJ1-4; no definite D call. V lost 2 bases, J lost 4 bases, and 8 bases lay in between. The germline CDR1 and CDR2 sequences are SNHLY and FYNNEI. The CDR3 runs to 14 residues. DNA for the CDR3: TGTGCCAGCAGTGAACGCCAGATTAATGAAAAACTGTTTTTT. Amino acid sequence: CASSERQINEKLFF.

The chain joins TRBV6-2 or TRBV6-3 to TRBJ2-7, with D perhaps TRBD2 (6 bases). This CDR3 is 22 amino acids long. CDR1 is MNHEY and CDR2 is SVGEGT in the germline V gene. V lost 6 bases and J lost 9, with 45 bases in between. In DNA form, the CDR3 reads TGTGCCAGCAGCCCCGTTTTACCCGCCAGAGGGCGGGATCGGCGGTTGGGCAGAGGGCAGTACTTC. Protein sequence: CASSPVLPARGRDRRLGRGQYF.

The V and J genes are TRBV5-1 and TRBJ2-5; the match to TRBD2 covers 9 bases. V shed 2 bases and J 7 bases; nucleotides not matched to a gene: 9. The CDR3 sequence is 15 residues long. Germline CDR1 and CDR2: SGHRS and YFSETQ. DNA of the CDR3: TGCGCCAGCAGCTTCTCTAGCGGGGTATTGGGGACCCAGTACTTC. It encodes CASSFSSGVLGTQYF.

This chain uses TRBV4-3 with TRBJ2-2; D is uncertain. Germline V gene lookup returns CDR1 LGHNA and CDR2 YSLEER. The ends were cut back, 3 bases at V and 5 bases at J, with 10 bases in the middle. The CDR3 consists of 14 residues. The CDR3 DNA sequence: TGCGCCAGCAGCCATACTACAAGGACCGGGGAGCTGTTTTTT. Encoded protein: CASSHTTRTGELFF.

The chain has TRBV27 and TRBJ2-1, with D perhaps TRBD2 (6 bases). V lost 4 bases, J lost 2 bases, and 15 bases lay in between. There are 16 residues in the CDR3. The germline CDR1 and CDR2 sequences are MNHEY and SMNVEV (reference sequence). In nucleotides, the CDR3 is TGTGCCAGCAGTTACTTTCGTAGCGGCGCCTACAATGAGCAGTTCTTC. Residues: CASSYFRSGAYNEQFF.

This clone was seen a handful of times. This chain connects TRBV1 to TRBJ1-5. TRBV1 is labeled a pseudogene. The CDR3 consists of 18 residues. In DNA form, the CDR3 reads TGCACCAGCAGCCAAGATCCGCGGCCCTGTATATTCGGTCAGCCCCAGCATTTT. Translating gives CTSSQDPRPCIFGQPQHF.

V gene TRBV12-3 or TRBV12-4 combines with J gene TRBJ2-2; 9 nucleotides align to TRBD2. There are 12 residues in the CDR3. V was clipped by 3 bases and J by 15 bases; unmatched bases: 5. CDR3 sequence reads: CASSLIAGVLFF. The DNA for the CDR3 is TGTGCCAGCAGTTTGATAGCGGGAGTGTTGTTTTTT.

Comments on this clone: The junction departs from the called germline gene at one end, perhaps through a read error. The chain uses TRBV3-1 (or the pseudogene TRBV3-2) and TRBJ2-5, with TRBD2 identical over 9 bases. The CDR3 covers 20 residues. CDR1 and CDR2 from the germline V gene are LGHDT and YNNKEL (reference sequence). The CDR3 spells CASSQDYSEASGEAQEAQYF. Here the CDR3 DNA reads TGTGCCAGCAGCCAAGATTATTCCGAGGCTAGCGGGGAAGCCCAAGAGGCCCAGTACTTC.

The rearrangement joins TRBV28 to TRBJ1-4, with 7 bases fitting TRBD1. Per germline, CDR1 MDHEN and CDR2 SYDVKM. This CDR3 region has 13 residues. V dropped 7 bases and J dropped 6; count of bases not matched to a gene: 5. DNA of the CDR3: TGTGCCAGCACCGGACAGGTAGATGAAAAACTGTTTTTT. Protein product: CASTGQVDEKLFF.

The V gene is TRBV10-3, the J gene TRBJ1-1; D may be TRBD1 (5 bases). Germline CDR1 and CDR2: ENHRY and SYGVKD. The V gene lost 4 bases and the J gene lost 1 base, with 16 bases spanning the gap. This CDR3 has 16 residues. The CDR3 is CAISGPPGRGNTEAFF. The CDR3 DNA is TGTGCCATCAGTGGGCCACCGGGACGAGGGAACACTGAAGCTTTCTTT.

The chain has TRBV6-2 or TRBV6-3 and TRBJ2-5; D is unresolved. The germline gives CDR1 MNHEY, CDR2 SVGEGT. The CDR3 spans 12 residues. V shed 2 bases and J shed 3 bases, with 4 bases lying between them. The CDR3 DNA follows: TGTGCCAGCAGTTACACCGAAGAGACCCAGTACTTC. As protein: CASSYTEETQYF.

This rearrangement joins TRBV7-3 to TRBJ2-1, with 8 bases matching TRBD2. Losses at the gene ends were 2 bases for V and 9 bases for J; bases not matched to a gene: 6. This CDR3 comprises 14 residues. CDR1 and CDR2 (germline): SGHTA, FQGTGA. CDR3 in DNA: TGTGCCAGCAGCTTAGCGGGAGGCTCCCCTGAGCAGTTCTTC. This sequence encodes CASSLAGGSPEQFF.

The chain joins TRBV29-1 to TRBJ1-1, with TRBD1 as a possible D gene (5 bases). Germline V lookup: CDR1 SQVTM, CDR2 ANQGSEA. The V end lost 7 bases, the J end lost 9 bases, and 15 bases lay between the germline ends. There are 11 residues in the CDR3. The chain's CDR3 is CSAPYRTQAFF. CDR3 nucleotide sequence: TGCAGCGCCCCTTACAGGACCCAAGCTTTCTTT.

This clone was seen a few times. The V call is TRBV7-2, the J call TRBJ2-1, with D hard to call. Germline V CDR1 and CDR2: SGHTA, FQGNSA. V was pared by 2 bases and J by 3 bases, with 8 bases between. The CDR3 totals 14 residues. DNA of the CDR3: TGTGCCAGCAGCTTAATGGCCTTCTACAATGAGCAGTTCTTC. The encoded protein is CASSLMAFYNEQFF.

The rearrangement uses TRBV6-5 and TRBJ1-5, with D possibly TRBD1 on 5 matching bases. This CDR3 region has 16 residues. Between the trimmed V and J ends, which lost 4 bases and 7 bases, there was a span of 20 bases. In germline, CDR1 is MNHEY, CDR2 SVGAGI. CDR3 DNA: TGTGCCAGCAGTTTACTCGGGGCCGGGTTGGGGCAGCCCCAGCATTTT. Its translation: CASSLLGAGLGQPQHF.

The chain joins TRBV19 to TRBJ2-7, with 7 bases matching TRBD2. Looked up from germline, CDR1 is LNHDA and CDR2 is SQIVND (reference sequence). The CDR3 is 15 residues long. With V trimmed by 0 bases and J by 3 bases, 5 bases remained unmatched. The DNA for the CDR3 is TGTGCCAGTAGTATAGATTGGCGGGGGAACTACGAGCAGTACTTC. It yields the protein CASSIDWRGNYEQYF.